The 3 T cell receptor beta chains presented below share a single source sample, sequenced in a study of T cell responses to AZD1222 COVID-19 vaccine (dated by TCRdb to the early 2020s). The sample's time point, from its label and the paper: baseline before first vaccination. Libraries were prepared through the immunoSEQ multiplex PCR assay. Drawn from immuneACCESS, this table holds only the in-frame rearrangements with V and J called that TCRdb kept. Clones are partly lost; checked studies trace under half to an unresolved V gene and leave the rest unexplained. The sample table contains 200,000 or so clones; only one count was recorded for roughly 92% of them. The ten most abundant clones make up around 9.3% of the sample. Sample: peripheral blood, taken on day 0 of AZD1222 vaccination. The receptors stem from an adult in good health.

The rearrangement links TRBV5-6 to TRBJ1-4; possibly TRBD1 for D (5 bases). Trimming removed 3 bases from V and 7 bases from J, with 16 bases in between. CDR1 is SGHDT, CDR2 YYEEEE, per germline. This CDR3 comprises 15 residues. Here the CDR3 reads CASSSQSGPSEKLFF. In DNA, the CDR3 is TGTGCCAGCAGCTCCCAGTCGGGGCCTAGTGAAAAACTGTTTTTT.

V and J are TRBV20-1 and TRBJ1-2; no clear D. Germline values: CDR1 DFQATT, CDR2 SNEGSKA (reference sequence). The V end lost 0 bases, the J end lost 5 bases, and 4 bases lay between the germline ends. This CDR3 has 11 amino acids. The DNA for the CDR3 is TGCAGTGCTAGAGAAGAGTATGGCTACACCTTC. It specifies CSAREEYGYTF.

This clone was recorded once. This chain joins TRBV7-8 and TRBJ2-7; D unclear. The CDR3 length is 14 residues. Trimming left V 2 bases short and J 3 bases short, with 11 bases between. Per germline, CDR1 SGHVS and CDR2 FQNEAQ. The CDR3 bases are TGTGCCAGCAGCTTAAGAGGTCCCCTCTACGAGCAGTACGTC. It is translated as CASSLRGPLYEQYV.